These 32 T cell receptor beta chains were all obtained from the same sample, sequenced in a study of radiotherapy plus CTLA-4 blockade in lung cancer. The data were produced by immunoSEQ multiplex PCR, yet TCRdb's version contains in-frame clones alone and is incomplete. In the table there are around 110,000 clones, around 85% of which are singletons. This specimen was peripheral blood, taken from a patient treated with radiotherapy plus ipilimumab. The receptors derive from a human donor with non-small cell lung cancer that progressed on radiotherapy plus ipilimumab. Some clones in this sample may be carry-over from other donors' samples.

The DNA of the CDR3 is TGCGCCAGCAGCCCACCCGGGACAGGGGGCACCGGGGAGCTGTTTTTT. Protein: CASSPPGTGGTGELFF. The chain is built from TRBV5-1 and TRBJ2-2; TRBD1 agrees at 11 bases. Germline assignment: CDR1 SGHRS and CDR2 YFSETQ. The CDR3 is made up of 16 amino acids. Losses at the gene ends were 4 bases for V and 4 bases for J; bases not matched to a gene: 6.

The chain uses TRBV9 and TRBJ2-1, with TRBD2 matching over 10 bases. Per germline, CDR1 SGDLS and CDR2 YYNGEE. The trim removed 3 bases at V and 2 bases at J, leaving 11 bases unmatched. The CDR3 runs 18 residues. CDR3 in amino acids: CASSADPSGGATYNEQFF. CDR3 DNA: TGTGCCAGCAGCGCAGATCCCAGCGGGGGGGCCACCTACAATGAGCAGTTCTTC.

There are a few counts of this clone. Written as DNA, the CDR3 is TGTGCCAGCAGTCTCCCGATTCGGACAGAGCAAGAGACCCAGTACTTC. This translates into CASSLPIRTEQETQYF. The chain links TRBV7-9 to TRBJ2-5; a weak D match, TRBD1 (6 bases). The ends were cut back, 6 bases at V and 2 bases at J, with 19 bases in the middle. The germline gives CDR1 SEHNR, CDR2 FQNEAQ (reference sequence). There are 16 residues in the CDR3.

The rearrangement links TRBV5-5 to TRBJ2-2, with a possible D match to TRBD2 (6 bases). V shed 3 bases and J shed 1 base, with 22 bases lying between them. The germline CDR1 and CDR2 sequences are SGHKS and YYEKEE (reference sequence). CDR3 size: 19 residues. As DNA, the CDR3 is TGTGCCAGCAGCTCCAGTACCTTCTGGGAGGTGTGGAACACCGGGGAGCTGTTTTTT. This encodes CASSSSTFWEVWNTGELFF.

The V call is TRBV4-3, the J call TRBJ1-3; no clear D. Germline assignment: CDR1 LGHNA and CDR2 YSLEER. CDR3 length equals 16 residues. The V gene lost 0 bases and the J gene lost 0 bases, with 9 bases spanning the gap. The CDR3: CASSQEWSSSGNTIYF. In DNA form, the CDR3 reads TGCGCCAGCAGCCAAGAGTGGTCTAGCTCTGGAAACACCATATATTTT.

This clone showed up just once. This chain uses TRBV6-5 with TRBJ1-6; D remains ambiguous. The CDR3 loop spans 14 amino acids. Trimming took off 6 bases at V and 4 bases at J, with 10 bases between the two ends. Germline V gene lookup returns CDR1 MNHEY and CDR2 SVGAGI. CDR3 DNA: TGTGCCAGCAGATCACAGATTTATAATTCACCCCTCCACTTT. Translated, it gives CASRSQIYNSPLHF.

The chain couples TRBV6-4 to TRBJ1-1; D is uncertain. In germline, CDR1 is MRHNA, CDR2 SNTAGT. V was pared by 7 bases and J by 5 bases, with 8 bases between. The CDR3 is 11 amino acids. The CDR3 loop reads CASNEETEAFF. For the CDR3, the DNA is TGTGCCAGCAACGAAGAAACTGAAGCTTTCTTT.

V and J are TRBV5-1 and TRBJ2-5; 7 nucleotides match TRBD1. The germline V gene encodes CDR1 SGHRS and CDR2 YFSETQ. This CDR3 has 13 amino acids. J was trimmed by 4 bases and V by 0 bases; bases with no gene match: 0. The CDR3 sequence is CASSLDRGETQYF. The CDR3 bases are TGCGCCAGCAGCTTGGACAGGGGAGAGACCCAGTACTTC.

The V call is TRBV6-5, the J call TRBJ2-7, with D perhaps TRBD1 (5 bases). Germline CDR1 is MNHEY and CDR2 is SVGAGI. The CDR3 runs to 14 residues. Deletions cut 5 bases from V and 3 bases from J, with 14 bases between. CDR3 nucleotides: TGTGCCAGCAGTCGACAGCTACTCGGCTACGAGCAGTACTTC. It specifies CASSRQLLGYEQYF.

V gene TRBV6-4 combines with J gene TRBJ2-5; 9 nucleotides line up with TRBD1. CDR1 MRHNA and CDR2 SNTAGT come from the germline V gene. The V segment lost 10 bases and the J segment 5 bases; nucleotides outside the gene matches: 8. The length of the CDR3 is 13 residues. This CDR3 reads CANRTGAVETQYF. CDR3 nucleotide sequence: TGTGCCAACCGGACAGGGGCCGTCGAGACCCAGTACTTC.

The chain joins TRBV29-1 to TRBJ1-1; D is unresolved. V dropped 3 bases and J dropped 0 bases, with 8 bases sitting between them. The germline gives CDR1 SQVTM, CDR2 ANQGSEA. This CDR3 region has 13 residues. The CDR3 spells CSVEVRLNTEAFF. CDR3 coding DNA: TGCAGCGTTGAGGTCCGCCTGAACACTGAAGCTTTCTTT.

This chain links TRBV5-1 with TRBJ1-1; the match to TRBD1 covers 9 bases. V was clipped by 5 bases and J by 5 bases; unmatched bases: 13. The length of the CDR3 is 16 residues. CDR1 is SGHRS, CDR2 YFSETQ, per germline. DNA for the CDR3: TGCGCCAGCAGATACCGACCGGGACAGGGTGGAACTGAAGCTTTCTTT. It specifies CASRYRPGQGGTEAFF.

This clone was counted once. The genes are TRBV5-1 and TRBJ2-3; D gene ambiguous. This CDR3 has 14 amino acids. In germline, CDR1 is SGHRS, CDR2 YFSETQ. V gave up 2 bases and J gave up 2 bases, with 9 bases separating them. The CDR3 nucleotides are TGCGCCAGCAGCTTTTCTTCCTTCACAGATACGCAGTATTTT. It encodes CASSFSSFTDTQYF.

The chain employs TRBV7-2 and TRBJ2-1; 12 bases align to TRBD2. CDR1 and CDR2 (germline): SGHTA, FQGNSA. The V gene end was trimmed by 1 base and the J gene end by 2 bases; junction bases not matched to a gene: 6. This CDR3 is 18 amino acids long. CDR3 sequence: CASSLGASGGAAYNEQFF. The CDR3 nucleotides read TGTGCCAGCAGCTTAGGAGCTAGCGGGGGGGCGGCCTACAATGAGCAGTTCTTC. The variable domain in full, with the rest retrieved from reference TRBV7-2 and TRBJ2-1, is GAGVSQSPSNKVTEKGKDVELRCDPISGHTALYWYRQSLGQGLEFLIYFQGNSAPDKSGLPSDRFSAERTGGSVSTLTIQRTQQEDSAVYLCASSLGASGGAAYNEQFFGPGTRLTVL.

The CDR3, as DNA: TGTGCCAGCAGCGTAGGGGTAGGAACCTACAATGAGCAGTTCTTC. It encodes CASSVGVGTYNEQFF. This rearrangement joins TRBV9 to TRBJ2-1, with D unresolved. The CDR3 is made up of 15 amino acids. The germline V gene encodes CDR1 SGDLS and CDR2 YYNGEE. The V and J ends lost 0 bases and 2 bases respectively, with 9 bases between them. Supplemented by reference TRBV9 and TRBJ2-1, the full variable domain reads DSGVTQTPKHLITATGQRVTLRCSPRSGDLSVYWYQQSLDQGLQFLIQYYNGEERAKGNILERFSAQQFPDLHSELNLSSLELGDSALYFCASSVGVGTYNEQFFGPGTRLTVL.

The chain recombines TRBV4-2 with TRBJ1-3; possible D gene TRBD1, 6 bases. There are 15 residues in the CDR3. Germline CDR1 is LGHNA and CDR2 is YNFKEQ. V lost 8 bases and J lost 0, with 14 bases in between. This CDR3 reads CASGLDRSSGNTIYF. Here the CDR3 DNA reads TGTGCCAGCGGCCTAGACAGGAGCTCTGGAAACACCATATATTTT.

J is TRBJ2-7 and V is TRBV5-1; TRBD1 is a possible D gene (6 bases). The CDR3 is made up of 17 amino acids. CDR1 is SGHRS, CDR2 YFSETQ, per germline. V dropped 0 bases and J dropped 7 bases, with 23 bases sitting between them. CDR3 nucleotides: TGCGCCAGCAGCTTGGCGATCGGGGACACCTCCATTCTAGAGCAGTACTTC. It encodes CASSLAIGDTSILEQYF.

J is TRBJ1-6 and V is TRBV9, with D perhaps TRBD1 (5 bases). Trimming removed 1 base from V and 10 bases from J, with 12 bases in between. Germline V gives CDR1 SGDLS, CDR2 YYNGEE. This CDR3 is built from 14 residues. The CDR3 loop reads CASSVQGNRSPLHF. CDR3 bases: TGTGCCAGCAGCGTACAGGGTAATAGATCACCCCTCCACTTT.

There are a few counts of this clone. The chain uses TRBV5-4 and TRBJ2-2; 8 nucleotides line up with TRBD1. The CDR3 is 16 residues long. CDR1 SGHNT and CDR2 YYREEE come from the germline V gene (reference sequence). V shed 0 bases and J 2 bases; nucleotides not matched to a gene: 3. The CDR3 DNA sequence: TGTGCCAGCAGCTTGGGGCAGGGGGCCAACACCGGGGAGCTGTTTTTT. Translated, it gives CASSLGQGANTGELFF.

The V gene is TRBV7-2, the J gene TRBJ2-3; maybe TRBD1 (5 bases). The ends were cut back, 4 bases at V and 7 bases at J, with 18 bases in the middle. The CDR3 covers 15 residues. Germline V lookup: CDR1 SGHTA, CDR2 FQGNSA. The CDR3 DNA reads as TGTGCCAGCAGCTCGTATACGACCAAGGGGTATACGCAGTATTTT. Its translation: CASSSYTTKGYTQYF.

The chain couples TRBV12-5 to TRBJ1-1, with D possibly being TRBD1 (5 bases). CDR1 LGHNT and CDR2 FRNRAP come from the germline V gene. This CDR3 is built from 14 residues. Deletions cut 7 bases from V and 3 bases from J, with 15 bases between. CDR3 sequence: CASALDSSYTEAFF. The CDR3, as DNA: TGTGCTAGTGCCCTAGACAGCTCCTACACTGAAGCTTTCTTT.

The chain employs TRBV5-1 and TRBJ2-5; D might be TRBD2 (7 bases). Trimming removed 4 bases at V and 0 bases at J, with 13 bases between. Germline CDR1 SGHRS, CDR2 YFSETQ. The CDR3 contains 15 residues. The chain's CDR3 is CASSSRGGNQETQYF. The CDR3, as DNA: TGCGCCAGCAGCAGCCGCGGGGGCAACCAAGAGACCCAGTACTTC.

The J gene is TRBJ2-7, the V gene TRBV5-4, with 9 bases matching TRBD1. CDR3 length equals 14 residues. The ends lost 4 bases at V and 3 bases at J; junction bases unmatched: 5. The germline CDR1 and CDR2 sequences are SGHNT and YYREEE (reference sequence). The CDR3 coding sequence is TGTGCCAGCAGCCCACCGGGACAGGGCTACGAGCAGTACTTC. Encoded protein: CASSPPGQGYEQYF.

V is TRBV7-8 and J is TRBJ1-6; no reliable D call. Germline V lookup: CDR1 SGHVS, CDR2 FQNEAQ. Trimming stripped 2 bases from V and 0 bases from J, with 11 bases between. The CDR3 consists of 17 residues. CDR3: CASSLYRFSSYNSPLHF. The CDR3 DNA is TGTGCCAGCAGCTTATACAGATTTAGCTCCTATAATTCACCCCTCCACTTT.

CDR3 DNA: TGTGCCAGCTCACCCGAGCTAACAGCGCGGGAGACCCAGTACTTC. Residues: CASSPELTARETQYF. The chain is built from TRBV18 and TRBJ2-5; D unclear. Trimming stripped 3 bases from V and 5 bases from J, with 16 bases between. This CDR3 comprises 15 residues. Per germline, CDR1 KGHSH and CDR2 LQKENI.

This clone has a handful of counts. The rearrangement joins TRBV6-1 to TRBJ1-6; no reliable D call. The length of the CDR3 is 13 residues. CDR1 MNHNS and CDR2 SASEGT come from the germline V gene. Trimming cost V 5 bases and J 7 bases, with 9 bases left between them. The CDR3 protein is CASSSQPNSPLHF. The DNA for the CDR3 is TGTGCCAGCAGTTCCCAGCCCAATTCACCCCTCCACTTT.

The chain links TRBV19 to TRBJ1-2; TRBD1 is a possible D gene (6 bases). The germline V gene has CDR1 LNHDA and CDR2 SQIVND (reference sequence). V lost 6 bases and J 5 bases, leaving 16 bases between the germline ends. The CDR3 covers 14 residues. CDR3 in amino acids: CASSSDGTLYGYTF. CDR3 coding DNA: TGTGCCAGTAGCTCCGATGGGACATTATATGGCTACACCTTC.

This clone was detected once. The chain joins TRBV6-1 to TRBJ1-5, with 9 bases lining up with TRBD1. The trim removed 1 base at V and 2 bases at J, leaving 0 bases unmatched. Germline V CDR1 and CDR2: MNHNS, SASEGT. CDR3 length equals 15 residues. The CDR3 sequence is CASSEGTGGNQPQHF. CDR3 DNA sequence: TGTGCCAGCAGTGAAGGGACAGGGGGCAATCAGCCCCAGCATTTT.

A note on this clone: Here the CDR3 omits its conserved ending phenylalanine or tryptophan, so a read error is the likely source. This sequence joins TRBV5-5 and TRBJ1-2, with D unresolved. Germline V gene lookup returns CDR1 SGHKS and CDR2 YYEKEE (reference sequence). CDR3 length: 12 residues. V shed 3 bases and J shed 4 bases, with 7 bases lying between them. This CDR3 reads CASSWESYGYTL. Here the CDR3 DNA reads TGTGCCAGCAGCTGGGAGAGCTATGGCTACACCCTC.

This sequence joins TRBV28 and TRBJ1-3; 9 bases map to TRBD1. The CDR3 loop spans 16 amino acids. J was trimmed by 4 bases and V by 5 bases; bases with no gene match: 9. CDR1 MDHEN and CDR2 SYDVKM come from the germline V gene. The CDR3 bases are TGTGCCAGCAGTCTTTCACAGGGGGCGGGAGGAAACACCATATATTTT. Translation gives CASSLSQGAGGNTIYF.

This chain links TRBV7-2 with TRBJ1-6, with D maybe TRBD1 (6 bases). The germline CDR1 and CDR2 sequences are SGHTA and FQGNSA. The CDR3 covers 14 residues. The germline V and J ends were trimmed by 5 bases and 8 bases, with 13 bases remaining between them. The CDR3 DNA reads as TGTGCCAGCAGCCTAACAGGGTTGGATTCACCCCTCCACTTT. Its translation is CASSLTGLDSPLHF.

V is TRBV13 and J is TRBJ2-3; 12 bases agree with TRBD2. Germline CDR1 and CDR2: PRHDT and FYEKMQ (reference sequence). V shed 4 bases, J shed 6 bases, and the junction held 8 bases outside the gene matches. The CDR3 is 16 residues long. In nucleotides, the CDR3 is TGTGCCAGCAGCTCCCGACTAGCGGGGGTATTCGATACGCAGTATTTT. It codes for CASSSRLAGVFDTQYF.